A single TCR beta chain is shown here with its context. This CDR3 spans 13 amino acids. The germline V and J ends were trimmed by 5 bases and 2 bases, with 7 bases remaining between them. The germline gives CDR1 MNHNS, CDR2 SASEGT. The sample originates from a study of blood T cell dynamics during melanoma immunotherapy. Whole-study context: First-line therapy was either pembrolizumab or nivolumab with ipilimumab for metastatic melanoma.

Time point defined: week 3, after first cycle of checkpoint inhibitor. Sampling occurred pretreatment (T0) and at week 3 (W3), after cycle one of checkpoint blockade. DNA loading was fixed at 350 ng for all bulk PBMC samples. The method was immunoSEQ multiplex PCR; TCRdb's version includes in-frame clones alone and lacks a portion of them. Here the sample spans 10,000 to 12,000 clones, 84% being singletons. The sequencing here drew on blood, taken from a patient treated with checkpoint blockade. The TCR sequence derives from a human donor with melanoma. The chain has TRBV6-1 and TRBJ1-3; D uncertain. CDR3 sequence: CASSSDTGNTIYF. In nucleotides, the CDR3 is TGTGCCAGCAGTTCAGATACTGGAAACACCATATATTTT.